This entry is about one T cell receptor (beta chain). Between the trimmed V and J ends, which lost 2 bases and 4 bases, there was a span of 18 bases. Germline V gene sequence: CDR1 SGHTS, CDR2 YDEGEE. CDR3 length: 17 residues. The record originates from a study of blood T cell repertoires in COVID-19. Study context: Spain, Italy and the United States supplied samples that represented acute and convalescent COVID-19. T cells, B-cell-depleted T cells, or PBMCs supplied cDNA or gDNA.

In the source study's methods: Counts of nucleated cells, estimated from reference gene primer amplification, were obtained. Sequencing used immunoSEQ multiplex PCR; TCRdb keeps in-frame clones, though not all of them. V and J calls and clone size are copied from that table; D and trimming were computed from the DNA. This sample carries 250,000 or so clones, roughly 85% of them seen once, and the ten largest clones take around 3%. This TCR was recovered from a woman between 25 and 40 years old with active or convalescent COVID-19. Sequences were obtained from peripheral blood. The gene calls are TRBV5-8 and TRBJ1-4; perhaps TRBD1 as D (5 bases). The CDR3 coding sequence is TGTGCCAGCAGCTTCAAGACAGCCAGTCCGGGTAATGAAAAACTGTTTTTT. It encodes CASSFKTASPGNEKLFF.